This TCR beta chain was identified in a study of T cells in women clearing cervical HPV infection. Study-wide context: With HLA typing for only a few women, HLA confounding remains possible.

Note on this clone: The target antigen is unknown. The read falls 3 residues short of the CDR3 end, and the missing part is taken from the germline J gene.

General observations from the study: CIN3+ cases had significantly higher TCR richness than controls; evenness did not differ.

This CDR3 is built from 13 residues. Trimming left V 0 bases short and J 7 bases short, with 9 bases between. Germline V gene sequence: CDR1 WNHNN, CDR2 SYGVQD (reference sequence). Here immunoSEQ multiplex PCR was the method, and the copy in TCRdb shows in-frame clones only, minus some. This sample carries about 30,000 clones, with about 6.1% going to the ten biggest clones. The sequenced sample consisted of blood buffy coat. This chain uses TRBV10-1 with TRBJ2-5; D unresolved. The sequence derives from a woman between 18 and 70 years old with a cervical HPV16 infection that either progressed to CIN3+ or cleared (not recorded which). The sequenced part of the CDR3 DNA is TGCGCCAGCAGTGAGTCGGCGGTAGGGACC. This translates into CASSESAVGT. The whole CDR3 reads CASSESAVGTQYF.